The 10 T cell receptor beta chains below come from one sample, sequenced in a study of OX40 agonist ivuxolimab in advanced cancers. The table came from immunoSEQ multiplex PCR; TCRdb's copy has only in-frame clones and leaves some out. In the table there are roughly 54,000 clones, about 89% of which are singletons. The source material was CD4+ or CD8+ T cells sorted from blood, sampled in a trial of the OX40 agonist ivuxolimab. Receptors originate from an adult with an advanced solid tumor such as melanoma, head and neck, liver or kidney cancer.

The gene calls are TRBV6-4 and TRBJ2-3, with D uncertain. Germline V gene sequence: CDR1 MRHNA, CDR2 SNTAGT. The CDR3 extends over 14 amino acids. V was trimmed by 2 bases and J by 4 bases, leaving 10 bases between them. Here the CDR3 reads CASSDGGAPDTQYF. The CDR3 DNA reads TGTGCCAGCAGTGACGGCGGAGCCCCAGATACGCAGTATTTT.

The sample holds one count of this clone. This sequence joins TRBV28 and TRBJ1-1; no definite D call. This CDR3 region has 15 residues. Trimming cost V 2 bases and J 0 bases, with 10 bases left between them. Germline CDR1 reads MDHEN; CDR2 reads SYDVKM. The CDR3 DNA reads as TGTGCCAGCAGTTTAGTAGGGCAAATGAACACTGAAGCTTTCTTT. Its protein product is CASSLVGQMNTEAFF.

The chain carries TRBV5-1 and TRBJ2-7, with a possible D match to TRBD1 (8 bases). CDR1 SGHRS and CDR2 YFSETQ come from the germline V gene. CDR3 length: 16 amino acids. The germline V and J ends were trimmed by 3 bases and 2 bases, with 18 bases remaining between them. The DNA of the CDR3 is TGCGCCAGCAGCTCGACCTACAGGGGGGGGCCCTACGAGCAGTACTTC. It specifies CASSSTYRGGPYEQYF.

CDR3 region: CASSPVGGQQADTQYF. The CDR3 coding sequence is TGTGCCAGCTCACCCGTAGGCGGGCAGCAGGCAGATACGCAGTATTTT. The chain employs TRBV18 and TRBJ2-3; perhaps TRBD2 as D (5 bases). V was pared by 3 bases and J by 4 bases, with 17 bases between. The CDR3 consists of 16 residues. Germline CDR1 KGHSH, CDR2 LQKENI.

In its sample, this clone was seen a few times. CDR3 residues: CASRKGDGQAFF. As DNA, the CDR3 is TGTGCCAGTAGAAAGGGCGACGGGCAAGCTTTCTTT. The chain couples TRBV19 to TRBJ1-1, with D unresolved. The CDR3 has 12 residues. CDR1 and CDR2 from the germline V gene are LNHDA and SQIVND (reference sequence). Trimming left V 6 bases short and J 9 bases short, with 14 bases between.

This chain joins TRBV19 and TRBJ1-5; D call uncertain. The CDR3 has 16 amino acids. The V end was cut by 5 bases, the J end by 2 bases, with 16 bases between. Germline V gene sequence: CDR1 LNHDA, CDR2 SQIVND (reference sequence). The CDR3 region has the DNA TGTGCCAGTAGTCCTGGGAATCCGAGGGGCAATCAGCCCCAGCATTTT. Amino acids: CASSPGNPRGNQPQHF.

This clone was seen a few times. CDR3 protein: CASSVSTGRAGELFF. DNA of the CDR3: TGTGCCAGCAGCGTGTCCACAGGGCGCGCCGGGGAGCTGTTTTTT. The genes are TRBV9 and TRBJ2-2; D is perhaps TRBD1 (6 bases). Germline V lookup: CDR1 SGDLS, CDR2 YYNGEE. This CDR3 is 15 amino acids long. Deletions cut 2 bases from V and 6 bases from J, with 14 bases between.

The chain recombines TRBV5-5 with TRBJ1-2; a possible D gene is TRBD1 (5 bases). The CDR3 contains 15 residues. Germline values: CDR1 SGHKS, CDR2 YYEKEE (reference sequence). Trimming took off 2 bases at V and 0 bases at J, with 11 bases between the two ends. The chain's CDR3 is CASSFTGTANYGYTF. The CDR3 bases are TGTGCCAGCAGCTTTACAGGTACCGCTAACTATGGCTACACCTTC. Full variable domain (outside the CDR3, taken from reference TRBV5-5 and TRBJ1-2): DAGVTQSPTHLIKTRGQQVTLRCSPISGHKSVSWYQQVLGQGPQFIFQYYEKEERGRGNFPDRFSARQFPNYSSELNVNALLLGDSALYLCASSFTGTANYGYTFGSGTRLTVV.

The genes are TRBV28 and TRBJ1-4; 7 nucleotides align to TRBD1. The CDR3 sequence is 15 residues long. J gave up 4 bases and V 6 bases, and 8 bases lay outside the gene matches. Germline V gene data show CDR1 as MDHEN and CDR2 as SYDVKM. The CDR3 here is CASRDGTAFNEKLFF. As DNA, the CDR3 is TGTGCCAGCAGGGACGGGACAGCCTTTAATGAAAAACTGTTTTTT.

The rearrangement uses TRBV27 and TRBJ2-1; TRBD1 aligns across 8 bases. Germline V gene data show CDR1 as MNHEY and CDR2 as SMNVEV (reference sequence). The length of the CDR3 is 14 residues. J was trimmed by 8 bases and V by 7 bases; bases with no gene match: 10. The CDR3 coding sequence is TGTGCCAGCACCAGACAGGGGTCGATCGATGAGCAGTTCTTC. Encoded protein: CASTRQGSIDEQFF.